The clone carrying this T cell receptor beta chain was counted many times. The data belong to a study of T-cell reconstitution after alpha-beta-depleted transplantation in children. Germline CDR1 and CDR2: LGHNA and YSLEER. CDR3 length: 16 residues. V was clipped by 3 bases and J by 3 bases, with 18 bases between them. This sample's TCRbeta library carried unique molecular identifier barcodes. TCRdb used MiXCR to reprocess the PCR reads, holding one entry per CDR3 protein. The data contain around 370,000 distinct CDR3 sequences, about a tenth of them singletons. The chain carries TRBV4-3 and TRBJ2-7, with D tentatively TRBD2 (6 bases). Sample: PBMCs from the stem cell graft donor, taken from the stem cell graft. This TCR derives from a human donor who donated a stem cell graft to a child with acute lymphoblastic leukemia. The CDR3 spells CASSQGLYGGVYEQYF. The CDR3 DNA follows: TGCGCCAGCAGCCAGGGTCTCTACGGAGGGGTCTACGAGCAGTACTTC.